The rows below give T cell receptor beta chains drawn from one sample of a study of shared clonotypes between healthy human individuals. Assay: immunoSEQ multiplex PCR; the TCRdb copy retains only in-frame clones and omits some. Among approximately 2,200,000 clones listed, roughly 91% were seen once. Source material: naive CD8+ T cells from PBMCs. Receptor source: a man aged 18 to 35 in good health. Some clones in this sample may be carry-over from other donors' samples. CDR3s include the opening cysteine and the closing phenylalanine or tryptophan. Fields, in order: V gene, clone size, J gene, D gene, CDR3 DNA, CDR3 protein. D genes are given only for firm matches. Not every row has a clone size; where given, it reads once, few, many or a size class.

TRBV19	NA	TRBJ2-5	TRBD2	TGTGCCAGTAGTATAGAGCCTAGCGGTGAGACCCAGTACTTC	CASSIEPSGETQYF
TRBV27	NA	TRBJ1-4	TRBD1	TGTGCCAGCAGTTTCAGGACAGGGGGGGGAAAACTGTTTTTT	CASSFRTGGGKLFF
TRBV27	once	TRBJ2-5	NA	TGTGCCAGCAGTCTCATCGCAGGGATGGAGACCCAGTACTTC	CASSLIAGMETQYF
TRBV7-2	NA	TRBJ2-7	NA	TGTGCCAGCAGCTCTCCTCTTTGGGGGGAGAACGAGCAGTACTTC	CASSSPLWGENEQYF
TRBV6-6	NA	TRBJ2-1	TRBD1	TGTGCCAACAGGGGACCGCACAATGAGCAGTTCTTC	CANRGPHNEQFF
TRBV11-2	NA	TRBJ2-7	NA	TGTGCCAGCAGCTTGGGGGCCGGGCAATCCTACGAGCAGTACTTC	CASSLGAGQSYEQYF
TRBV15	NA	TRBJ1-5	NA	TGTGCCACCAGCAGAGGTTCGTTACTTAATCAGCCCCAGCATTTT	CATSRGSLLNQPQHF
TRBV9	NA	TRBJ2-1	TRBD2	TGTGCCAGCAGCGTTACTAGCGCTAATGAGCAGTTCTTC	CASSVTSANEQFF
TRBV7-9	NA	TRBJ1-2	TRBD1	TGTGCCAGCAGCGGTGCCGGGACAGGGTTCGTCTATGGCTACACCTTC	CASSGAGTGFVYGYTF
TRBV7-6	NA	TRBJ2-2	NA	TGTGCCAGCAGCTTGATTCGGGTTTCGGGGATTTCCACCGGGGAGCTGTTTTTT	CASSLIRVSGISTGELFF
TRBV4-2	NA	TRBJ1-2	NA	TGTGCCAGCAGCCTATCCAACGGGGGTTTCGATGGCTACACCTTC	CASSLSNGGFDGYTF
TRBV28	NA	TRBJ2-1	NA	TGTGCCAGCAGTTCTTGGAATGAGCAGTTCTTC	CASSSWNEQFF
TRBV28	once	TRBJ1-1	TRBD1	TGTGCCAGCAGTTTAGGCCCACAGGGGAGAGACACTGAAGCTTTCTTT	CASSLGPQGRDTEAFF
TRBV27	NA	TRBJ1-1	NA	TGTGCCAGCAAGGGGGGTGTCATAGGGAACACTGAAGCTTTCTTT	CASKGGVIGNTEAFF